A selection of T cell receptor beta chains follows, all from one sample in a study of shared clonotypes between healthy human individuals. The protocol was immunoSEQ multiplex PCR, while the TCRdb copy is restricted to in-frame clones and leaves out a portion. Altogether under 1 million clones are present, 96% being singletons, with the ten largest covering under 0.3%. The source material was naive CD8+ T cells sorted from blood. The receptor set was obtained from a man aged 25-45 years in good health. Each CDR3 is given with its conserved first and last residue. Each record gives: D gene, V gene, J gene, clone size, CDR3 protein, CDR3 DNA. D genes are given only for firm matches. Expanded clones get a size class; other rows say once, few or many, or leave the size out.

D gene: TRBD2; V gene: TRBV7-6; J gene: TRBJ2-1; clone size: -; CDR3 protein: CASTSTGPSGTYNEQFF; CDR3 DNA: TGTGCCAGCACCTCTACAGGGCCTAGCGGGACCTACAATGAGCAGTTCTTC
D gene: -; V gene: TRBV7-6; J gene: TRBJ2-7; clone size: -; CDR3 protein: CASSFDASGDEQYF; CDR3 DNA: TGTGCCAGCAGCTTCGACGCCAGTGGGGACGAGCAGTACTTC
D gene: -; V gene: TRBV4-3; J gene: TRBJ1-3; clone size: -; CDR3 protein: CASSQDLSSSGNTIYF; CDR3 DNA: TGCGCCAGCAGCCAAGATCTCAGCTCCTCTGGAAACACCATATATTTT
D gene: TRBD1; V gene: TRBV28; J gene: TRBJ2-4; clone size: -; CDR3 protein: CASSTGQGAKNIQYF; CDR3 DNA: TGTGCCAGCAGTACAGGACAGGGGGCCAAAAACATTCAGTACTTC
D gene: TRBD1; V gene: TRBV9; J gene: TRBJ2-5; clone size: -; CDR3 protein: CASSARTGEGETQYF; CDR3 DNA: TGTGCCAGCAGCGCCCGGACAGGGGAAGGTGAGACCCAGTACTTC
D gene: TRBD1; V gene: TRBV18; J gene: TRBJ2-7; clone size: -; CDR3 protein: CASSPQGQGLHEQYF; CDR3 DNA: TGTGCCAGCTCACCTCAAGGACAGGGGTTACACGAGCAGTACTTC
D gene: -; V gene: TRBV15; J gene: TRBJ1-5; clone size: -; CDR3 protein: CATSSLGEYSNQPQHF; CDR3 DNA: TGTGCCACCAGCAGCTTGGGGGAGTATAGCAATCAGCCCCAGCATTTT
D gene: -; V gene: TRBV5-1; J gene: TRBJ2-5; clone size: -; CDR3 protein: CASSLAGGWQETQYF; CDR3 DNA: TGCGCCAGCAGCTTGGCCGGGGGTTGGCAAGAGACCCAGTACTTC
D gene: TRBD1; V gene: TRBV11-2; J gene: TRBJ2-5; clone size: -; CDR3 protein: CASSSGRRGRGSETQYF; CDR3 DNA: TGTGCCAGCAGCTCGGGACGCAGGGGGCGGGGATCAGAGACCCAGTACTTC
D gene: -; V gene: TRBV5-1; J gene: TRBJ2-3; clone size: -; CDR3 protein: CASGPLVQSALGTDTQYF; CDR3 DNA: TGCGCCAGCGGGCCACTGGTACAGTCGGCGCTAGGCACAGATACGCAGTATTTT
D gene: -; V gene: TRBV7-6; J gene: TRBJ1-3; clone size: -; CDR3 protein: CASSSRTGVGNTIYF; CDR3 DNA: TGTGCCAGCAGCTCCCGTACTGGCGTCGGAAACACCATATATTTT
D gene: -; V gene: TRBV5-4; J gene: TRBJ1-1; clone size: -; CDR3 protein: CATSAGRETEAFF; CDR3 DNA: TGTGCCACCTCCGCAGGGCGGGAGACTGAAGCTTTCTTT
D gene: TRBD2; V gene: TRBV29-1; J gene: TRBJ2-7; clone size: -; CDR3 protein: CSVEDLPESGGSYEQYF; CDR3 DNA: TGCAGCGTTGAAGATCTTCCTGAATCGGGGGGTTCCTACGAGCAGTACTTC
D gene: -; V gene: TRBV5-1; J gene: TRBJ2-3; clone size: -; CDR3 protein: CASSLGISSLTSTDTQYF; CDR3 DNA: TGCGCCAGCAGCTTGGGAATCAGTTCTCTCACTAGCACAGATACGCAGTATTTT
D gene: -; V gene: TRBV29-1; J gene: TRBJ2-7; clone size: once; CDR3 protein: CSVVAAKSSYEQYF; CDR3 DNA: TGCAGCGTTGTAGCAGCCAAGAGCTCCTACGAGCAGTACTTC
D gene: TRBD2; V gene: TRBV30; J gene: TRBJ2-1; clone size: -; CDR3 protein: CAWSEITGTTTYNEQFF; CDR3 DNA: TGTGCCTGGAGTGAAATAACCGGGACTACTACCTACAATGAGCAGTTCTTC
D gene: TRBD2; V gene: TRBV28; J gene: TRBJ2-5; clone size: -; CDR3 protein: CASSQGGRSETQYF; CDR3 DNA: TGTGCCAGCAGTCAGGGCGGGAGGAGCGAGACCCAGTACTTC
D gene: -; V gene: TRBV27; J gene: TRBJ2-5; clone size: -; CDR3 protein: CASSLSARLGETQYF; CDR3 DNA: TGTGCCAGCAGTTTATCCGCGCGGTTAGGGGAGACCCAGTACTTC
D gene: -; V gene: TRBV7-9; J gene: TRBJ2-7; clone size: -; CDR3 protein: CASTRTVPYEQYF; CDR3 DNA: TGTGCCAGCACCCGGACTGTCCCCTACGAGCAGTACTTC
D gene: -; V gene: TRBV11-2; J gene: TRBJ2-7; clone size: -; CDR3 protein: CASRRAEEQYF; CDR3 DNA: TGTGCCAGCAGGAGGGCGGAAGAGCAGTACTTC
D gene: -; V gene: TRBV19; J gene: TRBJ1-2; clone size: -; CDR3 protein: CASTSSGRRNGYTF; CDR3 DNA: TGTGCCAGTACATCATCGGGTAGAAGGAATGGCTACACCTTC
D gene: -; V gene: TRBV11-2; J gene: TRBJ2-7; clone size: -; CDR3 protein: CASSRKSTSSYEQYF; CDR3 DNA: TGTGCCAGCAGCCGCAAATCGACAAGCTCCTACGAGCAGTACTTC
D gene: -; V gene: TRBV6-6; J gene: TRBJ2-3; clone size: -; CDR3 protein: CASKLSDTQYF; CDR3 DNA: TGTGCCAGCAAACTATCCGATACGCAGTATTTT
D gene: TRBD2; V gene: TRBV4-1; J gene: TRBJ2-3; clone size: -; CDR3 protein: CASSPGLARSTDTQYF; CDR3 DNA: TGCGCCAGCAGCCCTGGACTAGCTCGGTCCACAGATACGCAGTATTTT
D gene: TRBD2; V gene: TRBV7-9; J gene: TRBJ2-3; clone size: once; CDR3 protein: CASSSSGRGTDTQYF; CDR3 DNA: TGTGCCAGCAGCTCTAGCGGGAGGGGCACAGATACGCAGTATTTT
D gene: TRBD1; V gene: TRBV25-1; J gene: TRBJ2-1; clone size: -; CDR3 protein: CASSVDRGDEQFF; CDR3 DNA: TGTGCCAGCAGTGTCGACAGGGGCGATGAGCAGTTCTTC
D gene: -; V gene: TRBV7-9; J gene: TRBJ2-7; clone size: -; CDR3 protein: CASSLDQGLGYEQYF; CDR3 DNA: TGTGCCAGCAGCTTAGACCAGGGTCTCGGATACGAGCAGTACTTC
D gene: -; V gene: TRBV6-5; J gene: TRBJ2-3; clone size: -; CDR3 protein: CASSYGAPDTQYF; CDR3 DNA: TGTGCCAGCAGTTATGGGGCTCCGGATACGCAGTATTTT
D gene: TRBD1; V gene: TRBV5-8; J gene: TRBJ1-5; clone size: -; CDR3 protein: CASSSGGGRPQHF; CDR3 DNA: TGTGCCAGCAGCTCAGGGGGGGGGCGGCCCCAGCATTTT
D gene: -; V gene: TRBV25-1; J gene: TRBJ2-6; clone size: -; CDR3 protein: CASSSVLTGQSRANVLTF; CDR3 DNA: TGTGCCAGCAGTAGTGTGCTAACTGGACAAAGTCGGGCCAACGTCCTGACTTTC
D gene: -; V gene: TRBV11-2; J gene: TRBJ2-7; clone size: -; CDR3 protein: CASSSLVRRYEQYF; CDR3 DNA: TGTGCCAGCAGCTCCCTAGTAAGGCGATACGAGCAGTACTTC
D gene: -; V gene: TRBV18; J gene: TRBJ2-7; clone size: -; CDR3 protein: CASSPTAGQTSYEQYF; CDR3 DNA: TGTGCCAGCTCACCAACGGCGGGACAGACTAGCTACGAGCAGTACTTC
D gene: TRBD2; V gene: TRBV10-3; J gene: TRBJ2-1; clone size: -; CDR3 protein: CAISGASGGSYNEQFF; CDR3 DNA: TGTGCCATCAGTGGAGCTAGCGGGGGGTCCTACAATGAGCAGTTCTTC
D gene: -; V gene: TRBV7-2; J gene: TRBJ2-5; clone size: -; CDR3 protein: CASSETGFGTQYF; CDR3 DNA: TGTGCCAGCAGCGAAACAGGGTTCGGGACCCAGTACTTC
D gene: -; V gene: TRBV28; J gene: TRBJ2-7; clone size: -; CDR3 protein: CASSFRFSLPPYEQYF; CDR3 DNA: TGTGCCAGCAGTTTTCGTTTTTCCCTGCCCCCCTACGAGCAGTACTTC
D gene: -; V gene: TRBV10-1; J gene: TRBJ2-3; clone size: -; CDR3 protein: CASSESVGDTDTQYF; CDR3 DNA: TGCGCCAGCAGTGAGTCCGTGGGTGACACAGATACGCAGTATTTT
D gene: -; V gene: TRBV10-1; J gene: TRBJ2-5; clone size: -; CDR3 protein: CASSNKGFQETQYF; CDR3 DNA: TGCGCCAGCAGCAACAAGGGTTTCCAAGAGACCCAGTACTTC
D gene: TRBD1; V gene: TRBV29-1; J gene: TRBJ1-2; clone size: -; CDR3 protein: CSVGDRVGYTF; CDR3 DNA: TGCAGCGTTGGGGACAGGGTTGGCTACACCTTC
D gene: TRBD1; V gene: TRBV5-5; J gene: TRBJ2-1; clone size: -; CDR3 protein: CASSHRQGTIYNEQFF; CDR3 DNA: TGTGCCAGCAGTCACAGACAGGGGACCATCTACAATGAGCAGTTCTTC
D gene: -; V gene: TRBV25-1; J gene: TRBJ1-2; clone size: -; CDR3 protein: CASSDPWGASTF; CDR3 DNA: TGTGCCAGCAGCGACCCCTGGGGGGCCTCCACCTTC